The TCR gamma chain described here comes from a study of intestinal T cells in coeliac disease. LymphoTrack primers amplified TRG sequences from around 210 ng of biopsy DNA. TCRdb ran CATT on the multiplex PCR reads. The data show about a thousand gamma-chain clones, more than 45% seen once. V lost 9 bases and J lost 8; bases outside the gene matches: 9. The CDR3 consists of 13 residues. Concerning this clone: Its antigen is currently unknown.

Over 9 formalin-fixed paraffin-embedded scrolls, each 5 µm thick, supplied each case's genomic DNA. Surplus formalin-fixed paraffin-embedded duodenal biopsies not needed for diagnosis were used, fully anonymised. Study results and limitations: TRG clustering correctly classified most of the roughly 54 biopsies (around 94%). An age-split analysis gave no significant classification.

The sample comprised a duodenal biopsy. This chain connects TRGV11 to TRGJP1. TRGV11 is given ORF status, its function remaining uncertain. This TCR was recovered from a human donor with celiac disease. The CDR3 bases are TGTGCCTGCTGGGTAGTCACCGGTTGGTTCAAGATATTT. Translation gives CACWVVTGWFKIF.